This T cell receptor (beta chain) came from a study of blood T cells in healthy people across ages. Points from the study as a whole: When one million T cells were used, diversity estimates were thought to be underestimates. Unsorted PBMC input precluded a conclusive naive versus antigen-experienced comparison.

The use of a sample-barcoded 5' primer and a J-beta primer mix characterized a second PCR of about 7 to 12 cycles. TCRdb re-called the 5' RACE reads with MiXCR, one entry per CDR3 protein. The table includes approximately 800,000 distinct CDR3 sequences, roughly 50% detected once. This CDR3 contains 12 residues. V dropped 11 bases and J dropped 0 bases, with 10 bases sitting between them. CDR1 and CDR2 from the germline V gene are ENHRY and SYGVKD. Peripheral blood was drawn, about 9.1 milliliters per donor. Extraction of total RNA produced a minimum of 5 micrograms from each sample. On this clonotype: Its antigen is as yet unknown.

The chain carries TRBV10-3 and TRBJ1-1; D unclear. Sequencing used blood. This TCR was recovered from a man aged 30 to 39 in good health. The CDR3 reads CAVTDLNTEAFF. CDR3 bases: TGTGCCGTTACGGATCTGAACACTGAAGCTTTCTTT.